Given below is one T cell receptor (beta chain) in context. The record originates from a study of blood T cell repertoires in COVID-19. Study context: Sites across the United States, Italy and Spain contributed samples from acute and convalescent COVID-19. Nucleic acid was either cDNA or gDNA, and it came from T cells, B-cell-depleted T cells, or PBMCs.

Germline-derived CDR1 and CDR2 are MNHEY and SVGEGT. This CDR3 region has 12 residues. Trimming removed 6 bases from V and 7 bases from J; junction bases left unmatched: 3. In the authors' methods: Nucleated cell number was recorded as an estimate derived from reference gene primer amplification. TCRdb's table, derived via immunoSEQ multiplex PCR, lists solely in-frame clones and lacks some. That table is the source of V, J and clone size, and D and trimming were worked out from the DNA. This table holds 65,000 to 90,000 clones, approximately 90% found once. V and J are TRBV6-2 or TRBV6-3 and TRBJ1-5; 7 bases line up with TRBD1. This receptor was identified in a human donor in a cohort sampled during active COVID-19. Sequenced sample: peripheral blood. The chain's CDR3 is CASSLGGQPQHF. The CDR3, as DNA: TGTGCCAGCAGCCTAGGGGGCCAGCCCCAGCATTTT.